This T cell receptor (beta chain) is drawn from a study of T cells after yellow fever vaccination. CDR1 is DFQATT and CDR2 is SNEGSKA in the germline V gene (reference sequence). The CDR3 contains 14 residues. Trimming removed 7 bases from V and 1 base from J, with 16 bases in between. A single record per CDR3 protein comes from TCRdb applying MiXCR to the 5' RACE reads. This sample yields hundreds of thousands of distinct CDR3 sequences, of which less than 25% are seen a single time; about 16% belongs to the top ten. This clonotype was recorded a few times. The chain couples TRBV20-1 to TRBJ2-5, with D unresolved. The clonotype originates from a young man who received the YFV17D yellow fever vaccine. The sequencing here drew on PBMCs, taken roughly 20 days after the first yellow fever vaccination. The chain's CDR3 is CSVPARTLQETQYF. As DNA, the CDR3 is TGCAGTGTACCAGCCCGGACCCTCCAAGAGACCCAGTACTTC.